Detailed here is one T cell receptor beta chain. What it binds is unknown. Profiled with immunoSEQ multiplex PCR; TCRdb holds only in-frame clones, not every one. The table records just over 95,000 clones, about 88% of them present only once. This record belongs to a study of T cell responses to AZD1222 COVID-19 vaccine. Germline V lookup: CDR1 SGHDT, CDR2 YYEEEE. Trimming at V came to 0 bases and at J to 2 bases, leaving 7 bases not matched to a gene. The CDR3 totals 16 residues. Findings and limits, study-wide: The donor cohort was predominantly white British with a female majority, and clonal diversity may have been underestimated. Distributed over spike, vaccine-associated CD4 TCRs predominated at 160-218 and 743-854. Repertoire sampling occurred only after the peak T cell response.

The chain employs TRBV5-6 and TRBJ2-7; 8 bases map to TRBD1. The sequence came from an adult in good health. Sequenced here: peripheral blood, sampled on day 0 of AZD1222 vaccination. In DNA form, the CDR3 reads TGTGCCAGCAGCTTGGGAGGACAGGGTCGGGCCTACGAGCAGTACTTC. This codes for CASSLGGQGRAYEQYF.